This TCR beta chain was captured by sequencing in a study of immune cell composition in non-small cell lung cancer. Study-level points and caveats: Tumour-associated clones >0.5% occurred in 25% to 35% of adenocarcinomas, roughly 80% of squamous.

Trimming shortened V by 4 bases and J by 4 bases, and 9 bases separated the two germline ends. CDR3 length: 14 residues. Germline CDR1 and CDR2: SGDLS and YYNGEE. The normal lung sample lay at least 3 cm, and maximally far, from the tumour. This table comes from immunoSEQ multiplex PCR, and its TCRdb copy is limited to in-frame clones, with some not included. The sample holds nearly 6,000 clones; nearly 90% are singletons and the top ten take around 6.5%. In regard to this clone: Its specificity is not known.

The receptor comes from a human donor with non-small cell lung cancer. The chain couples TRBV9 to TRBJ2-6; weak D call: TRBD1 (6 bases). Sequencing was performed on non-adjacent lung tissue. Here the CDR3 reads CASSTQGGANVLTF. The CDR3 DNA sequence: TGTGCCAGCAGCACCCAGGGGGGGGCCAACGTCCTGACTTTC.